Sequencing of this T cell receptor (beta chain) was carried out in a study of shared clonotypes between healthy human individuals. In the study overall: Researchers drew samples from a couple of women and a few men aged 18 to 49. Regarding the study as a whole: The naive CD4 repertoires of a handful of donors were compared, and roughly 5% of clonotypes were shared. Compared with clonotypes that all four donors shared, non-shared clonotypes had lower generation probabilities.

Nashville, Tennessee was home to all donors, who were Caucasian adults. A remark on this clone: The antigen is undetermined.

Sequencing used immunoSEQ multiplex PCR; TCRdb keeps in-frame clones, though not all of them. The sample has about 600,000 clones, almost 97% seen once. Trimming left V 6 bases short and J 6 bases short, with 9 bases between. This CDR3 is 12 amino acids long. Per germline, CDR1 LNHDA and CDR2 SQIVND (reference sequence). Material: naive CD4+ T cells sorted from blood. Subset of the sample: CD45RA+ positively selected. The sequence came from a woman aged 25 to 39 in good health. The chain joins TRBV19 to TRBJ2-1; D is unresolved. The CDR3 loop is CASSPPGNEQFF. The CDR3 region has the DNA TGTGCCAGTAGCCCCCCAGGCAATGAGCAGTTCTTC.